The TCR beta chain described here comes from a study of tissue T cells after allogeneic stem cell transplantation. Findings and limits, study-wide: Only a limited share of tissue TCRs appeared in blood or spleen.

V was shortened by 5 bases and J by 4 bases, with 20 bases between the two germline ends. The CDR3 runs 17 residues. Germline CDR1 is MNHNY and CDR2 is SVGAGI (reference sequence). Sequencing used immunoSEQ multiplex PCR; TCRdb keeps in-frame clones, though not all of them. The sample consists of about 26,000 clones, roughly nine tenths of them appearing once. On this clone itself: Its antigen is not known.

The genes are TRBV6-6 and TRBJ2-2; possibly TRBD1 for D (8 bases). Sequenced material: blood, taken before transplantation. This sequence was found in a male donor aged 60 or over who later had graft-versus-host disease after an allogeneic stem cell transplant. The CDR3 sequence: CASSLWGGTGGTGELFF. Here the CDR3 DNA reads TGTGCCAGCAGTCTATGGGGGGGCACAGGGGGCACCGGGGAGCTGTTTTTT.